These 14 T cell receptor beta chains share one sample of origin, sequenced in a study of T cell clonality in common variable immunodeficiency. The assay was immunoSEQ multiplex PCR, and TCRdb's table has in-frame clones only and misses some. The data list tens of thousands of clones, none observed once; 2% to 2.5% falls to the top ten. Sequenced sample: peripheral blood mononuclear cells. These TCRs come from a person aged 18 to 70 in good health.

This clone showed up many times. The read terminates 3 residues ahead of where the CDR3 ends, so the germline J gene completes it. The genes are TRBV14 and TRBJ1-1; 7 bases align to TRBD1. J was trimmed by 4 bases and V by 4 bases; bases with no gene match: 15. The CDR3 spans 17 residues. CDR1 is SGHDN, CDR2 FVKESK, per germline. The sequenced CDR3 bases are TGTGCCAGCAGCCCTCAGCAGAGAGGGGGCTGGGGCACTGAA. This translates into CASSPQQRGGWGTE. From start to end, the CDR3 is CASSPQQRGGWGTEAFF.

This clone was recorded at least ten times. Read coverage stops 3 residues before the CDR3 terminus; the germline J gene supplies the remainder. The chain uses TRBV9 and TRBJ2-7, with D possibly matching TRBD1 (5 bases). This CDR3 region has 14 residues. Between the trimmed V and J ends, which lost 4 bases and 0 bases, there was a span of 11 bases. The V gene's germline CDR1 is SGDLS and CDR2 YYNGEE. The covered CDR3 bases are TGTGCCAGCAGCCCCCCCAGGGACTCCTACGAG. Its protein is CASSPPRDSYE. The full CDR3 protein reads CASSPPRDSYEQYF.

This clone has a count of ten or more. The CDR3 end is not reached by the read, which stops 3 residues before it; the germline J gene fills it in. V is TRBV20-1 and J is TRBJ2-3, with 8 positions matching TRBD2. The trim removed 5 bases at V and 1 base at J, leaving 11 bases unmatched. Germline CDR1 reads DFQATT; CDR2 reads SNEGSKA (reference sequence). The CDR3 has 16 amino acids. The DNA read from the CDR3 is TGCAGTGCTCTCCGGGACTACGGGGGGGGCACAGATACG. Translation: CSALRDYGGGTDT. The whole CDR3 is CSALRDYGGGTDTQYF.

At least ten counts were recorded for this clone. The sequence runs out 3 residues before the end of the CDR3; the remainder is reconstructed from the germline J gene. The chain joins TRBV29-1 to TRBJ2-5; perhaps TRBD1 as D (6 bases). Trimming removed 7 bases from V and 5 bases from J, with 17 bases in between. This CDR3 has 13 residues. Germline assignment: CDR1 SQVTM and CDR2 ANQGSEA. The CDR3: CSAVRGARETQYF. The covered CDR3 bases are TGCAGCGCCGTCAGGGGTGCACGGGAGACC. The whole variable domain, filled in from reference TRBV29-1 and TRBJ2-5, reads SAVISQKPSRDICQRGTSLTIQCQVDSQVTMMFWYRQQPGQSLTLIATANQGSEATYESGFVIDKFPISRPNLTFSTLTVSNMSPEDSSIYLCSAVRGARETQYFGPGTRLLVL.

There are a few counts of this clone. The read ends 3 residues before the CDR3 terminus; that terminus is restored from the germline J gene. The V call is TRBV18, the J call TRBJ1-1; no definite D call. Trimming removed 1 base from V and 0 bases from J, with 9 bases in between. Germline V CDR1 and CDR2: KGHSH, LQKENI. This CDR3 is built from 15 residues. Incomplete CDR3 DNA: TGTGCCAGCTCACCACGTTCTGACATGAACACTGAA. Protein sequence: CASSPRSDMNTE. The CDR3 in full is CASSPRSDMNTEAFF.

This clone was detected ten times or more. The observed sequence ends 3 residues before the CDR3 terminus, with the missing tail filled in from the germline J gene. The chain couples TRBV3-1 (or the pseudogene TRBV3-2) to TRBJ1-1, with 8 bases aligning to TRBD1. Germline values: CDR1 LGHDT, CDR2 YNNKEL (reference sequence). J lost 3 bases, V lost 6 bases, and 6 bases had no gene match. This CDR3 has 14 residues. The CDR3 bases that were read are TGTGCCAGCAGTCGACAGGGGAAACACACTGAA. This codes for CASSRQGKHTE. In full, the CDR3 reads CASSRQGKHTEAFF.

This clone appeared many times. The CDR3 end is not reached by the read, which stops 3 residues before it; the germline J gene fills it in. The rearrangement links TRBV30 to TRBJ1-4, with D tentatively TRBD1 (6 bases). V shed 6 bases and J shed 3 bases, with 14 bases lying between them. The CDR3 consists of 14 residues. CDR1 is GTSNPN, CDR2 SVGIG, per germline (reference sequence). CDR3 DNA (partial): TGTGCCTGTTCGACGTCAGGGGCTAATGAAAAA. Its translation is CACSTSGANEK. In full, the CDR3 is CACSTSGANEKLFF.

A few counts support this clone. A read error may explain this, as a much larger clone is one base away. From the germline J gene comes the end of the CDR3, since the read stops 3 residues before it. The genes are TRBV5-1 and TRBJ2-5; perhaps TRBD1 as D (6 bases). The CDR3 runs to 15 residues. Germline CDR1 is SGHRS and CDR2 is YFSETQ. The DNA read from the CDR3 is TGCGCCAGCAGCTTGCAGGGGCTTAGCACAGATACC. Translated: CASSLQGLSTDT. Given in full, the CDR3 is CASSLQGLSTDTQYF.

This clone has ten or more counts. The CDR3 bases that were read are TGTGCCAGTAAGGCAGGACAGGGATTTACTAACTATGGC. It yields the protein CASKAGQGFTNYG. The whole CDR3 is CASKAGQGFTNYGYTF. The rearrangement uses TRBV19 and TRBJ1-2, with 8 positions matching TRBD1. The missing CDR3 end, 3 residues past where the read stops, is filled in from the germline J gene. Germline loops: CDR1 LNHDA, CDR2 SQIVND (reference sequence). This CDR3 comprises 16 residues. V lost 7 bases and J lost 0; bases outside the gene matches: 10.

This clone was counted ten times or more. Read coverage stops 3 residues before the CDR3 terminus; the germline J gene supplies the remainder. The V gene is TRBV5-1, the J gene TRBJ1-2; TRBD1 matches 8 bases. The CDR3 consists of 14 residues. CDR1 and CDR2 from the germline V gene are SGHRS and YFSETQ. The CDR3 sequence: CASSLAQGVGSYTF. Incomplete CDR3 DNA: TGCGCCAGCAGCTTGGCACAGGGGGTAGGAAGC.

This clone was detected many times. The read ends 3 residues shy of where the CDR3 ends; the end is completed using the germline J gene. The chain uses TRBV30 and TRBJ1-2, with 7 bases lining up with TRBD1. This CDR3 region has 14 residues. Trimming cost V 5 bases and J 4 bases; bases outside gene matches: 10. The germline V gene encodes CDR1 GTSNPN and CDR2 SVGIG (reference sequence). CDR3 sequence reads: CAWFLTTGPYGYTF. The sequenced CDR3 bases are TGTGCCTGGTTCTTGACGACAGGGCCCTATGGC.

This clone was counted many times. The read comes to an end 3 residues before the CDR3 does, leaving the germline J gene to fill in the end. The V and J genes are TRBV5-1 and TRBJ2-1; 13 positions match TRBD2. The CDR3 has 17 residues. V was pared by 2 bases and J by 3 bases, with 5 bases of the junction left unmatched. Germline CDR1 is SGHRS and CDR2 is YFSETQ. CDR3 loop: CASSFVGLAGVYNEQFF. The sequenced CDR3 bases are TGCGCCAGCAGCTTCGTTGGACTAGCGGGAGTCTACAATGAG. Variable domain in full (rest from reference TRBV5-1 and TRBJ2-1): KAGVTQTPRYLIKTRGQQVTLSCSPISGHRSVSWYQQTPGQGLQFLFEYFSETQRNKGNFPGRFSGRQFSNSRSEMNVSTLELGDSALYLCASSFVGLAGVYNEQFFGPGTRLTVL.

This clone showed up many times. The sequenced fragment ends 3 residues before the CDR3 boundary, so the rest is inferred from the germline J gene. The chain carries TRBV12-3 or TRBV12-4 and TRBJ2-2, with 11 nucleotides matching TRBD1. This CDR3 contains 16 residues. J lost 4 bases, V lost 6 bases, and 7 bases had no gene match. The CDR3 bases that were read are TGTGCCAGCAGCTCGGGACAGGGGGGGAGCACCGGGGAG. It is translated as CASSSGQGGSTGE. The CDR3 reads in full as CASSSGQGGSTGELFF.

This clone was detected many times. From the germline J gene comes the end of the CDR3, since the read stops 3 residues before it. The rearrangement links TRBV29-1 to TRBJ1-1; possible D gene TRBD1, 6 bases. The CDR3 totals 11 residues. Looked up from germline, CDR1 is SQVTM and CDR2 is ANQGSEA. CDR3 loop: CSVPAGGEAFF. CDR3 DNA, as far as it was read: TGCAGCGTTCCGGCGGGGGGCGAA.